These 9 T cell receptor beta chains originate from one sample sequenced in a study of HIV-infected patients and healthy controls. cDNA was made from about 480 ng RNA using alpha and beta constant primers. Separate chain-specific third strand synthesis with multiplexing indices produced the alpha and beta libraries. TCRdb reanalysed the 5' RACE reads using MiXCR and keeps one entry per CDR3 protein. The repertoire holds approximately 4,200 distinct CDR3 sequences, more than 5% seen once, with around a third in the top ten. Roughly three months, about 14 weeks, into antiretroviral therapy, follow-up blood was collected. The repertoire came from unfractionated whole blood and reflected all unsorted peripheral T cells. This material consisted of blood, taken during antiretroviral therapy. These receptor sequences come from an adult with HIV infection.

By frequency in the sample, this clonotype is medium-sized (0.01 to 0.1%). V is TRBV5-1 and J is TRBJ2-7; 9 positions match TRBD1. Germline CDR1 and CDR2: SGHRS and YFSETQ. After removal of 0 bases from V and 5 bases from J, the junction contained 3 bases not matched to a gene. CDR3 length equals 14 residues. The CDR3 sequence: CASSLGGQGNEQYF. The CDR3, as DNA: TGCGCCAGCAGCTTGGGGGGACAGGGCAACGAGCAGTACTTC.

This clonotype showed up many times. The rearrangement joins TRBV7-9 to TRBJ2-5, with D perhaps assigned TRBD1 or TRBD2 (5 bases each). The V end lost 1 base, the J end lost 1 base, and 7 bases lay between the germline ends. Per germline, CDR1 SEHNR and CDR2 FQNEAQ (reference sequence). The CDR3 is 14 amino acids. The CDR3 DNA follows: TGTGCCAGCAGCTTAGTTGGGACCCAAGAGACCCAGTACTTC. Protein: CASSLVGTQETQYF. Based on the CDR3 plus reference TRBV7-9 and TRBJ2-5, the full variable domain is DTGVSQNPRHKITKRGQNVTFRCDPISEHNRLYWYRQTLGQGPEFLTYFQNEAQLEKSRLLSDRFSAERPKGSFSTLEIQRTEQGDSAMYLCASSLVGTQETQYFGPGTRLLVL.

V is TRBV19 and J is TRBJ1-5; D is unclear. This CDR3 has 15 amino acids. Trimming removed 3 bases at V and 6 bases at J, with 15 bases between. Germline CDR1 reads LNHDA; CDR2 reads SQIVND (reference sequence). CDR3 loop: CASSIPPVPGQPQHF. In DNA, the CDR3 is TGTGCCAGTAGTATCCCCCCCGTCCCGGGTCAGCCCCAGCATTTT.

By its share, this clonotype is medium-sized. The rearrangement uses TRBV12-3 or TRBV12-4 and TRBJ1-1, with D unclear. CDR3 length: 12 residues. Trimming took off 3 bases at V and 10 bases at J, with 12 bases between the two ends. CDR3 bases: TGTGCCAGCAGTTTTCGTAGACAAGCAGCTTTCTTT. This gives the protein CASSFRRQAAFF.

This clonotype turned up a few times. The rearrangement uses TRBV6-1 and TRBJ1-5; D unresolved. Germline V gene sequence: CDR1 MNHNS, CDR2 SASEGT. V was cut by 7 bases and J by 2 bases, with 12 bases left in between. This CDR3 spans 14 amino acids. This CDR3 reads CASMAGFGNQPQHF. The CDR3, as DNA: TGTGCCAGCATGGCCGGGTTCGGCAATCAGCCCCAGCATTTT.

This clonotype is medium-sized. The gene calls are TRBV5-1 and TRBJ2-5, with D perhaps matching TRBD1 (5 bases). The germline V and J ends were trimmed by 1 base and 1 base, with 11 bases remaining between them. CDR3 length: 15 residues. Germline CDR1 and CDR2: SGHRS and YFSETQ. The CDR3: CASSLTGATQETQYF. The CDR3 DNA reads TGCGCCAGCAGCTTGACTGGGGCAACCCAAGAGACCCAGTACTTC.

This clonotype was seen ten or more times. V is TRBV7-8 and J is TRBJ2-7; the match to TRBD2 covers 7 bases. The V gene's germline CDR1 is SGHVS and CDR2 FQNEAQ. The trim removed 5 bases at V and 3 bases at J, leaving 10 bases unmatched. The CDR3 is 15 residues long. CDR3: CASSGEGSRVYEQYF. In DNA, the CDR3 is TGTGCCAGCAGCGGGGAGGGTTCCCGGGTCTACGAGCAGTACTTC.

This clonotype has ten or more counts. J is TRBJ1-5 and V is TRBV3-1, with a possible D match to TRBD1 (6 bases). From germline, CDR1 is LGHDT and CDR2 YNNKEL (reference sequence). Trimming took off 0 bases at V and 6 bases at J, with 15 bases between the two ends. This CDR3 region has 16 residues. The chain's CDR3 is CASSQDSGVGGQPQHF. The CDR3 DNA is TGTGCCAGCAGCCAAGATTCAGGGGTGGGAGGTCAGCCCCAGCATTTT.

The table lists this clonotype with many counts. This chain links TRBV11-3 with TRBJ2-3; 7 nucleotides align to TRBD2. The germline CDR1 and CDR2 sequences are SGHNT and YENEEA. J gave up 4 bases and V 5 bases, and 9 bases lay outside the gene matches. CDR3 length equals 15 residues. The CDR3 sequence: CASSTGGGRSDTQYF. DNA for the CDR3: TGTGCCAGCAGCACGGGGGGAGGCCGATCAGATACGCAGTATTTT. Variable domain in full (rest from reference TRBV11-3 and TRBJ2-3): EAGVVQSPRYKIIEKKQPVAFWCNPISGHNTLYWYLQNLGQGPELLIRYENEEAVDDSQLPKDRFSAERLKGVDSTLKIQPAELGDSAVYLCASSTGGGRSDTQYFGPGTRLTVL.